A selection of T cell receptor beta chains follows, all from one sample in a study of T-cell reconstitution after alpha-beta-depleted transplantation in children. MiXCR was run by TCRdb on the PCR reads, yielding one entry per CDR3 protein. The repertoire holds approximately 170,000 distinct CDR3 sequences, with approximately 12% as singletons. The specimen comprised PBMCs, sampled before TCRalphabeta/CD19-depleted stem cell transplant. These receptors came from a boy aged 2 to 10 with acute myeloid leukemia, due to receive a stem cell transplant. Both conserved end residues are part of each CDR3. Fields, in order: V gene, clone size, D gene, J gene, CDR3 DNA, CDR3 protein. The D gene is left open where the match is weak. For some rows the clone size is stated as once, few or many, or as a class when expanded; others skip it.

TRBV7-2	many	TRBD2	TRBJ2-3	TGTGCCAGCAGCCTGACGACTAGCGGGGGAACAGATACGCAGTATTTT	CASSLTTSGGTDTQYF
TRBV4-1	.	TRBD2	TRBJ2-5	TGCGCCAGCAGCCAAGGGCGGGGGGTTTTAGAGACCCAGTACTTC	CASSQGRGVLETQYF
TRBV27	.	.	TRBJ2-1	TGTGCCAGCAGTTTAGGCCGGAGCTCCAACAATGAGCAGTTCTTC	CASSLGRSSNNEQFF
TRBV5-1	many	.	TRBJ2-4	TGCGCCAGCAGCTTGTCAAGGGGAAACATTCAGTACTTC	CASSLSRGNIQYF
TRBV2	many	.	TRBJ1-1	TGTGCCAGCAGTCATGAACAGGGTTTCACTGAAGCTTTCTTT	CASSHEQGFTEAFF
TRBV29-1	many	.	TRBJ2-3	TGCAGCGCCTCGGGGGGCGCGGCAGATACGCAGTATTTT	CSASGGAADTQYF
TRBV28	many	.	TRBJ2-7	TGTGCCAGCAGTTTAAAGACATTGAGGGAGCAGTACTTC	CASSLKTLREQYF
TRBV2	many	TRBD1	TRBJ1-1	TGTGCCATCGGAGGACAGGAGGCCGGTCAAGCTTTCTTT	CAIGGQEAGQAFF
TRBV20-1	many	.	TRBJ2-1	TGCAGTGCTAGAGGGATAGTGCCCTCCTCCTACAATGAGCAGTTCTTC	CSARGIVPSSYNEQFF
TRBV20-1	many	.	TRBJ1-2	TGCAGTGCTAGAGATCTCCCGGGTCAAGCGGGCTACACCTTC	CSARDLPGQAGYTF
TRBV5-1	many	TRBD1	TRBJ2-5	TGCGCCAGCAGCTTGCCCCTATTACAGGGGGCCCCTTATACCCAGTACTTC	CASSLPLLQGAPYTQYF
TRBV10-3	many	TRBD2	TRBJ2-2	TGTGCCATCAGCCAGACTAGCGGCTACACCGGGGAGCTGTTTTTT	CAISQTSGYTGELFF
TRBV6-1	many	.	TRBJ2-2	TGTGCCAGCAGTGGGCTGAGGGGTGGCACCGGGGAGCTGTTTTTT	CASSGLRGGTGELFF
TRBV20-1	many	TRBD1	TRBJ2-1	TGCAGTGCTGCACCGGGACAGGGAACCAATGAGCAGTTCTTC	CSAAPGQGTNEQFF
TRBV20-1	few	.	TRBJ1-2	TGCAGTGCTAGTCGGGACTTTAACTATGGCGACACCTTC	CSASRDFNYGDTF
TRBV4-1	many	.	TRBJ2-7	TGCGCCAGCAGCCGCCCGGGCGTCGAGCAGTACTTC	CASSRPGVEQYF
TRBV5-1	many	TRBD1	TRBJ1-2	TGCGCCAGCAGCTTGGCGACAGGGCTAGGTGGCTACACCTTC	CASSLATGLGGYTF
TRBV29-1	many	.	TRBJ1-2	TGCAGCGTTGAAGGGGGGACCCCCTATGGCTACACCTTC	CSVEGGTPYGYTF
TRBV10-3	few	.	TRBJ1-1	TGTGCCATCAGTGACAGGGTTACTGAAGCTTTCTTT	CAISDRVTEAFF
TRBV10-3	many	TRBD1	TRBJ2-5	TGTGCCATCAGCGAAACCTCGACAGGGAGCCTTTACTTC	CAISETSTGSLYF
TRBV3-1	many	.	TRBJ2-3	TGTGCCAGCAGCCAAAAATTCCCCACCAATACGCAGTATTTT	CASSQKFPTNTQYF
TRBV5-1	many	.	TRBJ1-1	TGCGCCAGCAGCTTACTGAACACTGAAGCTTTCTTT	CASSLLNTEAFF
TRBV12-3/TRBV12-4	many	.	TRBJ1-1	TGTGCCAGCAGTTTAGGGACATCTGAAGCTTTCTTT	CASSLGTSEAFF
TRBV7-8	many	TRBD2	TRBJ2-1	TGTGCCAGCAGCCCTTCTGGGACTAGCGGGAGGTCAGATGAGCAGTTCTTC	CASSPSGTSGRSDEQFF
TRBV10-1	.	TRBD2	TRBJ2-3	TGCGCCAGCCGAGCGGGAACGGGCACAGATACGCAGTATTTT	CASRAGTGTDTQYF
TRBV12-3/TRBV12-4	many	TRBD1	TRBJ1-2	TGTGCCAGCAGACTCACAGGGGGCGACACGTATGGCTACACCTTC	CASRLTGGDTYGYTF
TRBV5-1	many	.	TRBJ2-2	TGCGCCAGCAGCCTCAGGGACTCTGGGGAGCTGTTTTTT	CASSLRDSGELFF
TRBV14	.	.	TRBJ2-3	TGTGCCAGCCAAGAATCGGACTGGGGCACAGATACGCAGTATTTT	CASQESDWGTDTQYF
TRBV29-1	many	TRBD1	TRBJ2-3	TGCAGCGTTGAAGACCGGGGACAGATCACAGATACGCAGTATTTT	CSVEDRGQITDTQYF
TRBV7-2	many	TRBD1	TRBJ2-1	TGTGCCAGCAGCTTAGTAGGGGGCCAGGGTATTTACAATGAGCAGTTCTTC	CASSLVGGQGIYNEQFF
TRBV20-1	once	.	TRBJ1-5	TGCAGTGCTAGTATAACAGTTGATCAGCCCCAGCATTTT	CSASITVDQPQHF
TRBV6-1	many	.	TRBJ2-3	TGTGCCAGCAGTGAAAAACTTGGGAGGACAGATACGCAGTATTTT	CASSEKLGRTDTQYF
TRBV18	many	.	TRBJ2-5	TGTGCCAGCTCAGGGACAGAGACCCAGTACTTC	CASSGTETQYF
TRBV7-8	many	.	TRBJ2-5	TGTGCCAGCAGGGGACGAGGGCGAGAGACCCAGTACTTC	CASRGRGRETQYF
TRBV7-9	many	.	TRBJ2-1	TGTGCCAGCGGCGGCAATGAGCAGTTCTTC	CASGGNEQFF
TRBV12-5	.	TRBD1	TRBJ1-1	TGTGCTAGTGGCCACGGAAAGGGGGCTCCGGACACTGAAGCTTTCTTT	CASGHGKGAPDTEAFF
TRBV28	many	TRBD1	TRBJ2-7	TGTGCCAGCAGGAGGGACAGGGCCTACGAGCAGTACTTC	CASRRDRAYEQYF
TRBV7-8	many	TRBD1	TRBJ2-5	TGTGCCAGCAGCGTCCTGGGACAGAACCAAGAGACCCAGTACTTC	CASSVLGQNQETQYF
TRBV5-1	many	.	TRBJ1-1	TGCGCCAGCAGCTCTTCGGGGCGGAACACTGAAGCTTTCTTT	CASSSSGRNTEAFF
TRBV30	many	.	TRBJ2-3	TGTGCCTCGCGGAAGCGGTACACAGATACGCAGTATTTT	CASRKRYTDTQYF
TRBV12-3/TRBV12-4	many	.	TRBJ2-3	TGTGCCAGCAGTTTTTCCAGGGACGTTACTAGCACAGATACGCAGTATTTT	CASSFSRDVTSTDTQYF
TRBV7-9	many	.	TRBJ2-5	TGTGCCAGCAGCCCGCTAACAGGGGAGGAAGGGGAGACCCAGTACTTC	CASSPLTGEEGETQYF
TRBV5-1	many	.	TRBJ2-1	TGCGCCAGCAGCTTGCGGGGGGCAGTTACCTACAATGAGCAGTTCTTC	CASSLRGAVTYNEQFF
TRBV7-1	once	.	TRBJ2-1	TGTGCCAGCAGCTCCGGGTACGGATCCTACAATGAGCAGTTCTTC	CASSSGYGSYNEQFF
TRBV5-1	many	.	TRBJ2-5	TGCGCCAGCAGCCCTAGCACACAAGAGACCCAGTACTTC	CASSPSTQETQYF
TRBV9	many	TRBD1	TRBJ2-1	TGTGCCAGCAGCGACCGGACAGGGAACCACAATGAGCAGTTCTTC	CASSDRTGNHNEQFF
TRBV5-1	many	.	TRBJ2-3	TGCGCCAGCAGTTCGAAGGCAGGGCCCCCAGCTACGCAGTATTTT	CASSSKAGPPATQYF
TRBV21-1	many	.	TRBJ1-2	TGTGCCAGCCTGGAACTCATATATGACCCTTATGGCTACACCTTC	CASLELIYDPYGYTF
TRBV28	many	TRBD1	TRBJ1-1	TGTGCCAGCAGGCCTCGACAGGGGGGGAGGAACACTGAAGCTTTCTTT	CASRPRQGGRNTEAFF
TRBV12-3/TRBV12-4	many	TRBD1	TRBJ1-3	TGTGCCAGCAGTTTAATGGGACAGGGGTCAATAGCCAACACCATATATTTT	CASSLMGQGSIANTIYF
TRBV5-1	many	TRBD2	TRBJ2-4	TGCGCCAGCAAGACCCGGGAGGGGGCCAAAAACATTCAGTACTTC	CASKTREGAKNIQYF
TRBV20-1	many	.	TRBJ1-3	TGCAGTGCTAGAGAAAGAGTTACGGGAAACACCATATATTTT	CSARERVTGNTIYF
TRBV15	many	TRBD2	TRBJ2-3	TGTGCCACCAGCAGAGATGGGCCTGAGGGACTAAATCGCGCAGATACGCAGTATTTT	CATSRDGPEGLNRADTQYF